Below, one TCR beta chain is given with its context. Primers included in the PCR were 60 Vbeta and 13 Jbeta primers. Some clones are missing from TCRdb's copy, which holds only in-frame ones; the method was immunoSEQ multiplex PCR. In the table there are about 120,000 clones, 75% to 85% of which are singletons. Donors showed nominal health when sampled, although they likely had unrecorded immune exposures. This sample was taken from a study of cytomegalovirus exposure and HLA in healthy donors. Deletions cut 2 bases from V and 4 bases from J, with 15 bases between. Germline V CDR1 and CDR2: MNHEY, SMNVEV (reference sequence). This CDR3 has 16 amino acids.

This TCR derives from a male donor in good health and CMV-seropositive. V gene TRBV27 combines with J gene TRBJ2-1, with D perhaps TRBD1 (6 bases). Sequencing input: PBMCs. The CDR3 is CASSLGPGTSYNEQFF. DNA of the CDR3: TGTGCCAGCAGTTTAGGCCCCGGGACATCTTACAATGAGCAGTTCTTC.